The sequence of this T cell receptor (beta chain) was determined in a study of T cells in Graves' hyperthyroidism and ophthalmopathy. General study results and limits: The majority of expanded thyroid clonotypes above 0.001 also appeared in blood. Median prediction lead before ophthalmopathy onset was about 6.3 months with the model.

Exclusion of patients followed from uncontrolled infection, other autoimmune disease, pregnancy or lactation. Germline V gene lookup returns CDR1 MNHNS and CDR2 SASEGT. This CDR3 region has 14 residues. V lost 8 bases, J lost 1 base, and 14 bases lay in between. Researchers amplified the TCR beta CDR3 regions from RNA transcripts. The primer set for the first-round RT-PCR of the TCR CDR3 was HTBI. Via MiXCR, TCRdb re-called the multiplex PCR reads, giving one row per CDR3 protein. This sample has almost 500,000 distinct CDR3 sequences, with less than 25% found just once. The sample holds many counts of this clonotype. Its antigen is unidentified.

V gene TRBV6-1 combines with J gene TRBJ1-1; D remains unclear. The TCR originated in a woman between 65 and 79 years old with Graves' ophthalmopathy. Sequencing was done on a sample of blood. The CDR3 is CASAPDLWNTEAFF. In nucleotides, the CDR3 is TGTGCCAGCGCCCCTGACTTATGGAACACTGAAGCTTTCTTT.